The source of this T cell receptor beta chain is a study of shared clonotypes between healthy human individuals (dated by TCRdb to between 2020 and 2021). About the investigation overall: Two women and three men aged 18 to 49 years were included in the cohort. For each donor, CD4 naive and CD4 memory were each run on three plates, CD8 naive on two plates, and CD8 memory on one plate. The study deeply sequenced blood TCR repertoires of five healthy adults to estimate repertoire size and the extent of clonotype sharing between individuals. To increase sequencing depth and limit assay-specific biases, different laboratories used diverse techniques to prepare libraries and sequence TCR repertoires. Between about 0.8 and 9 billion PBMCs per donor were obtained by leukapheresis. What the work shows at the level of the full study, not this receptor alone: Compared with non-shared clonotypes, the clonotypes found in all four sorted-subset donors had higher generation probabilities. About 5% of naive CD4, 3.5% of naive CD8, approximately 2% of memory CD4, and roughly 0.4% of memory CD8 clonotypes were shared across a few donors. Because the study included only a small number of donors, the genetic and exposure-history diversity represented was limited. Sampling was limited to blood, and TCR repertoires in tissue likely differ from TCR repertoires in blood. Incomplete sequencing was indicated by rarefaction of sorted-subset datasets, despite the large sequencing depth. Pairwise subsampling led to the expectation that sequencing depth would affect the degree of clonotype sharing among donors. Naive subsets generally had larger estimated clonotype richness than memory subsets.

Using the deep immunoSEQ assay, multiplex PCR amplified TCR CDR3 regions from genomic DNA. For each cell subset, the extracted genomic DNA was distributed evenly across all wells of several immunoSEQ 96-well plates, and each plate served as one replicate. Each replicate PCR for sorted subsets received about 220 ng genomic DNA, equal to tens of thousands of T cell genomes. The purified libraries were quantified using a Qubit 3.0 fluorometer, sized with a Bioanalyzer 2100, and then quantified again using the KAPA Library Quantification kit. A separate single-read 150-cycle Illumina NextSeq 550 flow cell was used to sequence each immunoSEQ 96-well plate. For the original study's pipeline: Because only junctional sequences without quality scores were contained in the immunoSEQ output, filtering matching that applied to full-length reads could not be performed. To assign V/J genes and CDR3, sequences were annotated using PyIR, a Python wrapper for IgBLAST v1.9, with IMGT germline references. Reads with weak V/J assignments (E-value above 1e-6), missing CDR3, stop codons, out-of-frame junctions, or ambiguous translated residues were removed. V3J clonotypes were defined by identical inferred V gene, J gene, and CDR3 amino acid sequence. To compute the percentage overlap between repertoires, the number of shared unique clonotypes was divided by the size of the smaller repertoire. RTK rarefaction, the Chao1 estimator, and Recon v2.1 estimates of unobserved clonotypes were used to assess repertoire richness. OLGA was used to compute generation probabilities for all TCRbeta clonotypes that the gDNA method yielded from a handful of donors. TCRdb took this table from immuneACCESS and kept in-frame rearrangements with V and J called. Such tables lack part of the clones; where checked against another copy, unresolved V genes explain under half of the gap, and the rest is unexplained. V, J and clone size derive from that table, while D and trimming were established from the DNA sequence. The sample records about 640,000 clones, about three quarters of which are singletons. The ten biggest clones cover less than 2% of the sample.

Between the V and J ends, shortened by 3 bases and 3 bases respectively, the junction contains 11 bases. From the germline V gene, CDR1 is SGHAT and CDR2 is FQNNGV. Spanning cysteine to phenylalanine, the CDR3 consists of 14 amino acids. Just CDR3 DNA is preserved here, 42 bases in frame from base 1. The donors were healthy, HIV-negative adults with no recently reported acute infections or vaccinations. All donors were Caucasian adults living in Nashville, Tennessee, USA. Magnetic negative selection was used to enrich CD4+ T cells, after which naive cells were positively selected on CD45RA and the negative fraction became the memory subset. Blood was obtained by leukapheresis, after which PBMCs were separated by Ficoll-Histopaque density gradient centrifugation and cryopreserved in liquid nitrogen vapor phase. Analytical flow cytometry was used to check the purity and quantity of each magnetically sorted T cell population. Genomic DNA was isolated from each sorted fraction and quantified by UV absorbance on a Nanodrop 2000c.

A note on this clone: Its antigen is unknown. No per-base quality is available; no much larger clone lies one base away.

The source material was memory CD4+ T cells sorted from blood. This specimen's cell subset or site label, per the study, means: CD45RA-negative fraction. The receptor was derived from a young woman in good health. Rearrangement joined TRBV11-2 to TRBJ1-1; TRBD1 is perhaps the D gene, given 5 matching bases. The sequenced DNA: TGTGCCAGCAGCTTGGGACTCGGAGACACTGAAGCTTTCTTT. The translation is CASSLGLGDTEAFF.